This T cell receptor (beta chain) is drawn from a study of shared clonotypes between healthy human individuals (TCRdb year 2020). Regarding the research as a whole: The cohort included a few men and a couple of women between 18 and 49 years of age. Libraries were prepared and TCR repertoires were sequenced by different laboratories using diverse techniques, in order to increase sequencing depth and limit assay-specific biases. The study deeply sequenced blood TCR repertoires of roughly five healthy adults to estimate repertoire size and the extent of clonotype sharing between individuals. Each donor's leukapheresis produced roughly between roughly 0.9 and 8.9 billion PBMCs.

This clone has just a few counts. Its binding antigen is unknown. Base qualities are missing; no much larger clone stands one base away. The paper as a whole reports these results and caveats: Pairwise subsampling indicated that sequencing depth was expected to affect the degree of clonotype sharing among donors. Because the study included only a small number of donors, the genetic and exposure-history diversity represented was limited. Sampling was limited to blood, and TCR repertoires in tissue likely differ from TCR repertoires in blood.

Deletion took 2 bases off V and 7 bases off J, with a span of 11 bases between the germline ends. From the germline V gene, CDR1 is MRHNA and CDR2 is SNTAGT. From the cysteine up to the phenylalanine, the CDR3 has a length of 13 residues. Only the CDR3 region is kept as DNA, spanning 39 bases read in frame from base 1. Using the deep immunoSEQ assay, multiplex PCR amplified TCR CDR3 regions from genomic DNA. Extracted genomic DNA from each cell subset was spread evenly across all wells of several immunoSEQ 96-well plates, with each plate serving as a replicate. For unsorted PBMC, around 310 ng of genomic DNA, equivalent to 25,000 to 35,000 T cell genomes, went into each replicate PCR. Unsorted PBMC genomic DNA was sequenced across ten immunoSEQ deep assay plates. The purified libraries were quantified using a Qubit 3.0 fluorometer, sized with a Bioanalyzer 2100, and then quantified again using the KAPA Library Quantification kit. A separate single-read 150-cycle Illumina NextSeq 550 flow cell was used to sequence each immunoSEQ 96-well plate. Regarding the original processing steps: The immunoSEQ output contained only junctional sequences without quality scores, so filtering could not match that applied to full-length reads. Sequences were annotated with PyIR, a Python wrapper for IgBLAST v1.9, using IMGT germline references to assign V/J genes and CDR3. Reads were filtered out if the reads had weak V/J assignments (E-value above 1e-6), no CDR3, stop codons, out-of-frame junctions, or ambiguous translated residues. A V3J clonotype was defined by an identical inferred V gene, J gene, and CDR3 amino acid sequence. The percentage overlap between two repertoires was calculated by dividing the number of shared unique clonotypes by the size of the smaller repertoire. Richness of each repertoire was evaluated using RTK rarefaction, the Chao1 estimator, and Recon v2.1 estimates of unobserved clonotypes. The clones in this table, taken by TCRdb from immuneACCESS, are in-frame only. Not every clone is retained; where verified, under half of the shortfall comes from an unresolved V gene, and the cause of the rest is unknown. That table furnishes V, J and clone size, whereas the DNA furnished D and trimming. A total of about 490,000 clones appear in this sample, 76% of them only once. The ten largest make up approximately 13% of the sample.

The donors were healthy, HIV-negative adults who had no recently reported acute infections or vaccinations. All donors were Caucasian adults living in Nashville, Tennessee, USA. For unsorted samples, roughly 86 million PBMCs were counted and genomic DNA was extracted with the QIAamp DNA Blood Mini kit. After blood collection by leukapheresis, PBMCs were isolated using Ficoll-Histopaque density gradient centrifugation and then cryopreserved in the vapor phase of liquid nitrogen. The sequence was obtained from a woman between 35 and 50 years old in good health. Some clones in this sample may be carry-over from other donors' samples. The material sequenced was PBMCs. The chain was built from TRBV6-4 and TRBJ2-5, with no confident D gene call. The nucleotide sequence is given as TGTGCCAGCAGTGACCGGTTATGGGGGACCCAGTACTTC. This codes for CASSDRLWGTQYF.